This T cell receptor beta chain was documented in a study of shared clonotypes between healthy human individuals. This table comes from immunoSEQ multiplex PCR, and its TCRdb copy is limited to in-frame clones, with some not included. The sample holds over a million clones, more than 75% seen once. V lost 3 bases, J lost 7 bases, and 12 bases lay in between. CDR1 and CDR2 (germline): SGHAT, FQNNGV. The CDR3 is made up of 13 amino acids. Sequencing was carried out using memory CD4+ T cells from PBMCs. Subset here: CD45RA-negative fraction. The rearrangement uses TRBV11-2 and TRBJ2-5, with D perhaps TRBD2 (6 bases). This TCR derives from a man younger than 35 in good health. Some clones in this sample may be carry-over from other donors' samples. CDR3: CASSFPGVSTQYF. DNA of the CDR3: TGTGCCAGCAGCTTTCCGGGAGTATCGACCCAGTACTTC.